A selection of T cell receptor beta chains follows, all from one sample in a study of PD-1 blockade in classical Hodgkin lymphoma. Only in-frame clones appear in the TCRdb table, and some are missing; sequencing was by immunoSEQ multiplex PCR. The repertoire holds 90,000 to 110,000 clones, with roughly 90% as singletons. Sequencing was performed on peripheral blood mononuclear cells (PBMCs), taken before the fourth cycle of nivolumab. The receptors here all came from a human donor with classical Hodgkin lymphoma. The CDR3 runs from the conserved cysteine through the conserved F or W. The D gene is left open where the match is weak. Some rows mark clone size as missing; the rest say once, few, many or name a class of expanded clone.

TRBV30	TRBJ2-3	-	-	CASTRAGSTDTQYF	TGTGCCTCAACCCGAGCTGGTAGCACAGATACGCAGTATTTT
TRBV7-7	TRBJ1-1	-	-	CASSLDSSGDTEAFF	TGTGCTAGCAGCTTAGATTCTTCGGGGGACACTGAAGCTTTCTTT
TRBV28	TRBJ2-7	once	-	CASSVDGISYEQYF	TGTGCCAGCAGCGTTGACGGAATCTCCTACGAGCAGTACTTC
TRBV7-9	TRBJ2-7	-	TRBD1	CASSVPGQGYEQYF	TGTGCCAGCAGCGTTCCGGGACAGGGCTACGAGCAGTACTTC
TRBV5-4	TRBJ1-3	-	-	CASSEGLESSGNTIYF	TGTGCCAGCAGCGAGGGACTGGAAAGCTCTGGAAACACCATATATTTT
TRBV19	TRBJ2-4	-	-	CASSIARLASPWEAKNIQYF	TGTGCCAGTAGTATTGCCCGCTTAGCTTCTCCATGGGAAGCCAAAAACATTCAGTACTTC
TRBV5-8	TRBJ1-2	-	-	CASSAPGRLNANYGYTF	TGTGCCAGCAGCGCTCCCGGACGTCTGAATGCTAACTATGGCTACACCTTC
TRBV6-5	TRBJ2-2	-	-	CASSYGAVNTGELFF	TGTGCCAGCAGTTACGGGGCGGTGAACACCGGGGAGCTGTTTTTT
TRBV7-8	TRBJ1-1	-	-	CASSLDRSPNTEAFF	TGTGCCAGCAGCTTAGACAGGTCCCCGAACACTGAAGCTTTCTTT
TRBV6-1	TRBJ2-3	-	-	CASRERGATSTDTQYF	TGTGCCAGCAGGGAACGAGGAGCCACTAGCACAGATACGCAGTATTTT